One and the same sample provided the 3 T cell receptor beta chains below, sequenced in a study of shared clonotypes between healthy human individuals. Using immunoSEQ multiplex PCR, the repertoire was profiled, and TCRdb retains in-frame clones only, with some absent. The table records 1.5 million to 1.9 million clones, approximately 98% of them present only once. The specimen sequenced was naive CD4+ T cells sorted from blood. As for subset: CD45RA+ positively selected. These receptors were taken from a man younger than 40 in good health.

The rearrangement joins TRBV18 to TRBJ2-1; D gene uncertain. V was trimmed by 3 bases and J by 3 bases, leaving 15 bases between them. The CDR3 covers 16 residues. CDR1 is KGHSH and CDR2 is LQKENI in the germline V gene. CDR3 loop: CASSPPGGIVYNEQFF. The CDR3 nucleotides read TGTGCCAGCTCACCGCCCGGTGGGATCGTCTACAATGAGCAGTTCTTC. The complete variable domain, with remaining parts taken from reference TRBV18 and TRBJ2-1, reads NAGVMQNPRHLVRRRGQEARLRCSPMKGHSHVYWYRQLPEEGLKFMVYLQKENIIDESGMPKERFSAEFPKEGPSILRIQQVVRGDSAAYFCASSPPGGIVYNEQFFGPGTRLTVL.

The chain joins TRBV7-9 to TRBJ2-7; 14 positions agree with TRBD2. This CDR3 is built from 18 residues. V dropped 5 bases and J dropped 1; count of bases not matched to a gene: 10. From germline, CDR1 is SEHNR and CDR2 FQNEAQ (reference sequence). CDR3: CASSPRLAGGPRSYEQYF. The CDR3 DNA sequence: TGTGCCAGCAGCCCAAGACTAGCGGGAGGGCCGAGATCCTACGAGCAGTACTTC.

This chain connects TRBV12-2 to TRBJ1-1; the table's TRBD1 call for D was not verified on the DNA. TRBV12-2 is a pseudogene locus. The CDR3 runs to 12 residues. The CDR3 sequence: CASPQGITEAFF. The CDR3 coding sequence is TGTGCAAGTCCTCAGGGTATCACTGAAGCTTTCTTT.